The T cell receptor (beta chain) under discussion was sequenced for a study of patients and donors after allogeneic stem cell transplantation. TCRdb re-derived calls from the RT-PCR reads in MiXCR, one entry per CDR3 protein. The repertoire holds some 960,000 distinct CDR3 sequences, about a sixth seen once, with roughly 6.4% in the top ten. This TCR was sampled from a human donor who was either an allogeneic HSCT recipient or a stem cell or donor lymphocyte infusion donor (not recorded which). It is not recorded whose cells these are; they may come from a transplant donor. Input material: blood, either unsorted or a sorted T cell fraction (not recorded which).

The CDR3 loop reads CATSRGQGSRAYGYTF. In DNA form, the CDR3 reads TGTGCCACCAGCAGAGGACAGGGCAGCCGGGCCTATGGCTACACCTTC. The chain carries TRBV15 and TRBJ1-2, with 7 bases lining up with TRBD1. Germline CDR1 and CDR2: LNHNV and YYDKDF (reference sequence). V shed 1 base, J shed 4 bases, and the junction held 9 bases outside the gene matches. The CDR3 runs 16 residues.